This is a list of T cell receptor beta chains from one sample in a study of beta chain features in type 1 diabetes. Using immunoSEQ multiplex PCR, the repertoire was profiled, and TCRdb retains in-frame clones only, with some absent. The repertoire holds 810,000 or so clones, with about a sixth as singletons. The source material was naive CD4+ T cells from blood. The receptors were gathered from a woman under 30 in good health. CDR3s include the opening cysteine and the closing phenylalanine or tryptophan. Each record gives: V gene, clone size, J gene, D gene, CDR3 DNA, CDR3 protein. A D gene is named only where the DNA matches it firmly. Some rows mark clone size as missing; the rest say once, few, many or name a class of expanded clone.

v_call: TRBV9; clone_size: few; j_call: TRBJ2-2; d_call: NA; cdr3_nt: TGTGCCAGCAGCCCAAGGACACCCCGGGGCACCGGGGAGCTGTTTTTT; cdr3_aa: CASSPRTPRGTGELFF
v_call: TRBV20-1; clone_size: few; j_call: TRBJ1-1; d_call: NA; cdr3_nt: TGCAGTGCTCGCGGGGACACTGAAGCTTTCTTT; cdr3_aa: CSARGDTEAFF
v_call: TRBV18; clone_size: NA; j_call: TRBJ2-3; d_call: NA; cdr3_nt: TGTGCCAGCTCACAGGGGGATGGCGATACGCAGTATTTT; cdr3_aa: CASSQGDGDTQYF
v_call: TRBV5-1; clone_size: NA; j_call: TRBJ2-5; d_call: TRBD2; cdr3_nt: TGCGCCAGCAGCTTGGGCGGCGGGAGACGCGTTGAGACCCAGTACTTC; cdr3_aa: CASSLGGGRRVETQYF
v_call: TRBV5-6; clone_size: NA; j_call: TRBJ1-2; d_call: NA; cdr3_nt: TGTGCCAGCAGCTTGTATTCGGGAGGTGGCTACACCTTC; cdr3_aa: CASSLYSGGGYTF
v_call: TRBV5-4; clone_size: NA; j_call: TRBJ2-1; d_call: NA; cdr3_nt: TGTGCCAGCAGCTTGGGGCTAGGGATTGAGCAGTTCTTC; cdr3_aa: CASSLGLGIEQFF
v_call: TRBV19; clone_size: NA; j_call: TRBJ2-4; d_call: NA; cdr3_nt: TGTGCCAGTAGTGACATAATAGCCAAAAACATTCAGTACTTC; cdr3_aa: CASSDIIAKNIQYF
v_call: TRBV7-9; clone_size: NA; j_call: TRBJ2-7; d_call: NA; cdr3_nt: TGTGCCAGCAGCTTAACAGAGACCTACGAGCAGTACTTC; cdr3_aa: CASSLTETYEQYF
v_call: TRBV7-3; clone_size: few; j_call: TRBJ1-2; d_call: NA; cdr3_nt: TGTGCCAGCAGCGGCGACAGAAACTATGGCTACACCTTC; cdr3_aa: CASSGDRNYGYTF
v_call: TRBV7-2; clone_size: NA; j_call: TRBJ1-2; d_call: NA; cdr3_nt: TGTGCCAGCAGCTTAGGGGTAGGGGGTTACTATGGCTACACCTTC; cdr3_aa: CASSLGVGGYYGYTF
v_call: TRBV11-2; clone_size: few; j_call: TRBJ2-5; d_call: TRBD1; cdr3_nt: TGTGCCAGCAGCCACCAGGGGGCCAATATTCTCCAAGAGACCCAGTACTTC; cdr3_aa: CASSHQGANILQETQYF
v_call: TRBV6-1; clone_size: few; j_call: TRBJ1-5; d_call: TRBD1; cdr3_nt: TGTGCCAGCCGTGTCCAGGGGGGCGTTCAGCCCCAGCATTTT; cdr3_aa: CASRVQGGVQPQHF
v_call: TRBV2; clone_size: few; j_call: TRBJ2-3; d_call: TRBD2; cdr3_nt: TGTGCCAGCAGACATCTAGCGGGAGTTGCTAGCGATACGCAGTATTTT; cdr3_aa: CASRHLAGVASDTQYF
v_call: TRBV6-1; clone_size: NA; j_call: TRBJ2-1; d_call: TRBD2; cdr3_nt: TGTGCCAGCAGTGTTGTCCTAGCGGGAGGTCACAATGAGCAGTTCTTC; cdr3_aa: CASSVVLAGGHNEQFF
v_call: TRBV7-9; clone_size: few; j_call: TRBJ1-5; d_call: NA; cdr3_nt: TGTGCCAGCAGCTTAAAGGGGAGCAATCAGCCCCAGCATTTT; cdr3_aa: CASSLKGSNQPQHF
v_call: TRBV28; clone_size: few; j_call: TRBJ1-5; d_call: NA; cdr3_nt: TGTGCCAGCAGTTTATTCGGGGGGAGCAATCAGCCCCAGCATTTT; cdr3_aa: CASSLFGGSNQPQHF
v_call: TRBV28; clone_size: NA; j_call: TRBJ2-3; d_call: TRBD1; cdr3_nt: TGTGCCAGCAGTAGACAGGGAAACACAGATACGCAGTATTTT; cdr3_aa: CASSRQGNTDTQYF
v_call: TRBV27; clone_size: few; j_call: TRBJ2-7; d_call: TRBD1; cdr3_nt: TGTGCCAGCAGAAGATTAACAGGGGCCAACTCCTACGAGCAGTACTTC; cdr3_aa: CASRRLTGANSYEQYF
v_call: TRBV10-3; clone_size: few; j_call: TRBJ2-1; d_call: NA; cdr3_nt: TGTGCCATCAGTCTAGTCCCTTCTGTTGGAAGTGAGCAGTTCTTC; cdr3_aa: CAISLVPSVGSEQFF
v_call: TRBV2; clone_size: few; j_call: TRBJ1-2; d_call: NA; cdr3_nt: TGTGCCAGCCGGCAGACAGGCGACTCCTATGGCTACACCTTC; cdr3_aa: CASRQTGDSYGYTF
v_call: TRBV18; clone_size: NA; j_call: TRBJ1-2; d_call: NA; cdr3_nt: TGTGCCAGCTCACCACCTTACCTTTCCGATGGCTACACCTTC; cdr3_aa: CASSPPYLSDGYTF
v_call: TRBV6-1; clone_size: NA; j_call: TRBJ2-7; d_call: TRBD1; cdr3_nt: TGTGCCAGCACCGAACCGGGACAGGGGCACGAGCAGTACTTC; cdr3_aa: CASTEPGQGHEQYF
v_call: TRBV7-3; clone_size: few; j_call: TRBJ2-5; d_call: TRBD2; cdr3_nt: TGTGCCAGCAGCCGGACTAGCGGCACTCAAGAGACCCAGTACTTC; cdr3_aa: CASSRTSGTQETQYF
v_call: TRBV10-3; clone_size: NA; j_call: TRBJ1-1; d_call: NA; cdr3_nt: TGTGCCATCAGTGAGAGGGGGTTTTGGGAAGCTTTCTTT; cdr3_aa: CAISERGFWEAFF
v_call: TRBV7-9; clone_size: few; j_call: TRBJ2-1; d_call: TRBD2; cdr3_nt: TGTGCCACCGAACACTCCCGAGAGAAACTAGCGGGGCACAATGAGCAGTTCTTC; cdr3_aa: CATEHSREKLAGHNEQFF
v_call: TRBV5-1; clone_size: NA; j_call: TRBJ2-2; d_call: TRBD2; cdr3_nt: TGCGCCAGCAGCTTGGGTCCTAGCGGGTTCACCGGGGAGCTGTTTTTT; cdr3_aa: CASSLGPSGFTGELFF
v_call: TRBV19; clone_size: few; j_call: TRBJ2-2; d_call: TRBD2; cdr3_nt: TGTGCCAGTTCTTTTGCCTGGGGTCGAGCGGGACCCCTCACCGGGGAGCTGTTTTTT; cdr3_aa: CASSFAWGRAGPLTGELFF
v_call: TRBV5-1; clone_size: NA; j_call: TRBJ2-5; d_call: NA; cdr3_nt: TGCGCCAGCAGCTTGGAATTGTACATCCAAGAGACCCAGTACTTC; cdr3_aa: CASSLELYIQETQYF
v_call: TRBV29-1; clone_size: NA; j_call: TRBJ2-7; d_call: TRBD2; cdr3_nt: TGCAGCGTTGAAGCCACACCGGGACTAGCGGGTGGTGAGCAGTACTTC; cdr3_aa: CSVEATPGLAGGEQYF
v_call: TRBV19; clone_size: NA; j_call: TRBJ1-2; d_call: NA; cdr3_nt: TGTGCCAGTAGTTTAGGGGGGCGCGGATATGGCTACACCTTC; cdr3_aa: CASSLGGRGYGYTF
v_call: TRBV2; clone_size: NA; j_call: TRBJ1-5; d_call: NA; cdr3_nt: TGTGCCAGCGGTAGGAGCAGCAATCAGCCCCAGCATTTT; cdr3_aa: CASGRSSNQPQHF
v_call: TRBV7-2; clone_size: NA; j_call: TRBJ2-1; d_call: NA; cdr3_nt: TGTGCCAGCAGCTTAAGCAGAAATGAGCAGTTCTTC; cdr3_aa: CASSLSRNEQFF
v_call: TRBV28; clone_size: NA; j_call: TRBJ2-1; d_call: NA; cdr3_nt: TGTGCCAGCAGCACCTCATACAATGAGCAGTTCTTC; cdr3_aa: CASSTSYNEQFF
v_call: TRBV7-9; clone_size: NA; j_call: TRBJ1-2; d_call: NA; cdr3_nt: TGTGCCAGCAGCTTAGCAGGGATCTACTATGGCTACACCTTC; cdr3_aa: CASSLAGIYYGYTF
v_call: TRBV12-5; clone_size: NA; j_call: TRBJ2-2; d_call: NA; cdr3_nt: TGTGCTAGTGGTTTGGTGGGGACCGGGGAGCTGTTTTTT; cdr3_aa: CASGLVGTGELFF
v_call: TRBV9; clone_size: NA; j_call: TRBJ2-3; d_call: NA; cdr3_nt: TGTGCCAGCAGCGTAGCTTGGGGGGTCGATACGCAGTATTTT; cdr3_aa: CASSVAWGVDTQYF
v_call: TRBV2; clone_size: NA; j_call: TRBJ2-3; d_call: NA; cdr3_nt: TGTGCCAGCAGGAGACAGGTCGTTGGAACGCAGTATTTT; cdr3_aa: CASRRQVVGTQYF
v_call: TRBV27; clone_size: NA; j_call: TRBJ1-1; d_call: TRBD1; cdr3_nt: TGTGCCAGCAGTCCACGGACAGGGCGGGCCTCGGGTGAAGCTTTCTTT; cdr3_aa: CASSPRTGRASGEAFF
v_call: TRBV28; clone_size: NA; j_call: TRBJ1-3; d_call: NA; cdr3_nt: TGTGCGACGGGCGAATCTGGAAACACCATATATTTT; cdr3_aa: CATGESGNTIYF
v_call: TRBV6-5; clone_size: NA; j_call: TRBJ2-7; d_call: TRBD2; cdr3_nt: TGTGCCAGCAGTACCACATGGGGACTAGAGCAGTACTTC; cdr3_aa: CASSTTWGLEQYF
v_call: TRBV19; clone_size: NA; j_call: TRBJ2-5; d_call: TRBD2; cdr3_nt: TGTGCCAGTAGCCATGGACTAGCGGGAGGAAGGATACAAGAGACCCAGTACTTC; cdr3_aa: CASSHGLAGGRIQETQYF
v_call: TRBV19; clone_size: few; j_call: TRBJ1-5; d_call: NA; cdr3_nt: TGTGCCAGTAGTATGGGAACTAGCAATCAGCCCCAGCATTTT; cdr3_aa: CASSMGTSNQPQHF
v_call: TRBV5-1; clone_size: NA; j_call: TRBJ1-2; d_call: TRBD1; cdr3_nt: TGCGCCAGCAGCCTAGGGACAGGGAACAGTGGCTACACCTTC; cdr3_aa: CASSLGTGNSGYTF
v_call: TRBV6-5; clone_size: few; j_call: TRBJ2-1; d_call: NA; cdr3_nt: TGTGCCAGCAGTTACCTTGGATGGAAGGGGCAGTTCTTC; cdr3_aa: CASSYLGWKGQFF
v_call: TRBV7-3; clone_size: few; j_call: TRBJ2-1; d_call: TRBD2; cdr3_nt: TGTGCCAGCAGTCGTGAGCGGGAGGGCCGCGATGAGCAGTTCTTC; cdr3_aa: CASSREREGRDEQFF
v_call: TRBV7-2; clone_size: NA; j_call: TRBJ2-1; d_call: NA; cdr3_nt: TGTGCCAGCAGCTTTAGCGGCTTCTCCTACAATGAGCAGTTCTTC; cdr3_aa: CASSFSGFSYNEQFF
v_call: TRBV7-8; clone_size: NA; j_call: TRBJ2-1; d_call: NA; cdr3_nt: TGTGCCAGCAGCTCAGGGGGGGCTTCGCCGAGTCGGGAGCAGTTCTTC; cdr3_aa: CASSSGGASPSREQFF
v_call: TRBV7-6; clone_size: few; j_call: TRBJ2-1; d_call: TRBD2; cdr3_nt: TGTGCCAGCAGCCCCCGACTGGGCGGGAGTTTCGATGAGCAGTTCTTC; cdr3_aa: CASSPRLGGSFDEQFF
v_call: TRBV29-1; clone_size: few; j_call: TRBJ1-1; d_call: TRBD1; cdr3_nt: TGCAGCGCCGCGGGGCAGGGGGTGGGGAACACTGAAGCTTTCTTT; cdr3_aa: CSAAGQGVGNTEAFF
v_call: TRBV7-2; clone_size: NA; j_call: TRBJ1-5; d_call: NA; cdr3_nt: TGTGCCAGCAGCTTTGCAGGGGATCAGCCCCAGCATTTT; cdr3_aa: CASSFAGDQPQHF
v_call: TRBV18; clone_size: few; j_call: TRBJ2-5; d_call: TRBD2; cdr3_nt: TGTGCCAGCTCACCACCCTCGGGGTGGGACTACCAAACTACAGCCCAAGAGACCCAGTACTTC; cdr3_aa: CASSPPSGWDYQTTAQETQYF